This TCR beta chain originates from a study of shared clonotypes between healthy human individuals. Study-wide context: Each donor's CD4 naive and CD4 memory cells filled three plates apiece, CD8 naive two, and CD8 memory one.

Cells designated naive CD8 were CD45RO-negative and were positively selected for CCR7, with terminally differentiated effector memory CD45RA+ cells excluded. V lost 1 base to trimming and J lost 3 bases, with 13 bases between them. Germline V gene sequence: CDR1 SGHDN, CDR2 FVKESK. The CDR3 loop spans 15 amino acids. Each cell subset's genomic DNA was divided evenly among several immunoSEQ plates. TCRdb's copy holds only in-frame clones and misses some; the assay was immunoSEQ multiplex PCR. This table holds over 2,000,000 clones, 85% to 95% found once. As concerns this clone: Antigen unknown.

Overall study findings and caveats: The generation probabilities recorded for non-shared clonotypes fell below those of clonotypes shared by all four donors. Naive CD4 clonotype sharing across four donors was approximately 5.2%.

This clonotype was sampled from a man younger than 35 in good health. Some clones in this sample may be carry-over from other donors' samples. The chain carries TRBV14 and TRBJ2-7, with TRBD1 as a possible D gene (6 bases). Sequencing used naive CD8+ T cells from PBMCs. The CDR3 spells CASSQVGGKVYEQYF. CDR3 DNA: TGTGCCAGCAGCCAAGTAGGGGGTAAAGTCTACGAGCAGTACTTC.